This is a list of T cell receptor beta chains from one sample in a study of T cell therapy after organ transplantation. Some clones are missing from TCRdb's copy, which holds only in-frame ones; the method was immunoSEQ multiplex PCR. The sample includes 15,000 to 20,000 clones, 65% to 90% of them seen just once. Their antigen targets remain unknown. The starting material was CD8+ T cells from blood, obtained after autologous CMV-specific T cell therapy. The receptors here all came from a human patient who had received a solid organ transplant and had CMV disease. Part of the T cell pool may stem from the graft donor. The CDR3 runs from the conserved cysteine through the conserved F or W. A D gene is named only where the DNA matches it firmly. Size is omitted from some rows. Given values are once, few, many or a class for expanded clones.

V	J	size	D	CDR3	DNA
TRBV27	TRBJ1-5	NA	NA	CASSSSRGQPQHF	TGTGCCAGCAGTTCTTCCAGGGGACAGCCCCAGCATTTT
TRBV29-1	TRBJ2-7	few	NA	CSVERGGGYEQYF	TGCAGCGTTGAGCGGGGTGGGGGATACGAGCAGTACTTC
TRBV19	TRBJ1-1	NA	NA	CASRTNTEAFF	TGTGCCAGTAGGACGAACACTGAAGCTTTCTTT
TRBV7-6	TRBJ2-7	NA	NA	CASSLAGASGEQYF	TGTGCCAGCAGCTTAGCTGGGGCCTCAGGGGAGCAGTACTTC
TRBV30	TRBJ2-7	NA	NA	CAWDGGLEQYF	TGTGCCTGGGACGGGGGGCTCGAGCAGTACTTC
TRBV5-8	TRBJ1-1	NA	NA	CASRGFNPEDTEAFF	TGTGCCAGCAGAGGATTCAATCCGGAGGACACTGAAGCTTTCTTT
TRBV18	TRBJ2-5	NA	TRBD1	CASSPDRKETQYF	TGTGCCAGCTCACCGGACAGGAAAGAGACCCAGTACTTC
TRBV13	TRBJ1-4	NA	NA	CASSLRSGANEKLFF	TGTGCCAGCAGCTTAAGGTCAGGGGCTAATGAAAAACTGTTTTTT
TRBV30	TRBJ1-2	NA	TRBD1	CAWSVGYRGEGYTF	TGTGCCTGGAGTGTAGGGTACAGGGGGGAAGGCTACACCTTC
TRBV5-1	TRBJ2-7	NA	NA	CASSFDWGSYEQYF	TGCGCCAGCAGCTTCGACTGGGGGTCCTACGAGCAGTACTTC
TRBV30	TRBJ2-7	NA	TRBD2	CAWSPPTSGSSYEQYF	TGTGCCTGGAGCCCCCCGACTAGCGGGAGCTCCTACGAGCAGTACTTC
TRBV7-6	TRBJ2-3	NA	TRBD2	CASSPIRVAGVWTDTQYF	TGTGCCAGCAGCCCGATCAGAGTAGCGGGAGTGTGGACAGATACGCAGTATTTT